This T cell receptor beta chain was documented in a study of shared clonotypes between healthy human individuals. Study-level background: With ages of 18 to 49, the donors were a couple of women and a few men. Regarding the study as a whole: The diversity represented, both genetic and in exposure history, was limited by few donors.

Remarks on this clone: Antigen unknown.

For sorted subsets, about 190 ng DNA per replicate equaled about 30,000 T cell genomes. TCRdb keeps only in-frame clones here, not all; method: immunoSEQ multiplex PCR. The repertoire holds around 690,000 clones, with 90% as singletons. Germline V gene data show CDR1 as SGHTA and CDR2 as FQGNSA. Trimming shortened V by 3 bases and J by 2 bases, and 17 bases separated the two germline ends. The CDR3 has 17 residues. This chain links TRBV7-2 with TRBJ2-1; TRBD2 might be the D (5 bases). The sequence came from a man younger than 35 in good health. Some clones in this sample may be carry-over from other donors' samples. Sequences were obtained from memory CD8+ T cells from PBMCs. Subset of the sample: CD45RO+ cells pooled with CCR7-negative TemRA cells. This CDR3 is CASSFRTVARTYNEQFF. The CDR3 DNA follows: TGTGCCAGCAGCTTCCGGACTGTAGCAAGGACCTACAATGAGCAGTTCTTC. The entire variable domain, with the rest obtained from reference TRBV7-2 and TRBJ2-1, is as follows: GAGVSQSPSNKVTEKGKDVELRCDPISGHTALYWYRQSLGQGLEFLIYFQGNSAPDKSGLPSDRFSAERTGGSVSTLTIQRTQQEDSAVYLCASSFRTVARTYNEQFFGPGTRLTVL.